These T cell receptor beta chains were read from a single sample in a study of graft-versus-host responses after intestinal transplantation. The protocol was immunoSEQ multiplex PCR, while the TCRdb copy is restricted to in-frame clones and leaves out a portion. The sample lists approximately 99,000 clones; 91% were seen once. For these TCRs, the target antigens are not known. The sample in question was unstimulated CD4+ T cells sorted from spleen or lymph node cells, obtained before transplant. These receptors were collected from a human donor who was the organ donor for an intestinal transplant. The CDR3 runs from the conserved cysteine through the conserved F or W. A D gene is named only where the DNA matches it firmly. Expanded clones get a size class; other rows say once, few or many, or leave the size out.

TRBV29-1	TRBD1	TRBJ2-5	.	TGCAGCGTTGTCGGGGGACAGGGGGGTGAGACCCAGTACTTC	CSVVGGQGGETQYF
TRBV2	TRBD1	TRBJ2-1	once	TGTGCCAGCAGGCCGGACAGGGGGAATGAGCAGTTCTTC	CASRPDRGNEQFF
TRBV6-6	TRBD2	TRBJ2-3	.	TGTGCCAGCAACCGACTAGCGGGGGGGCTCGCAGATACGCAGTATTTT	CASNRLAGGLADTQYF
TRBV7-2	.	TRBJ1-1	.	TGTGCCAGCAGCTTAGTTGCAGGGAACACTGAAGCTTTCTTT	CASSLVAGNTEAFF
TRBV11-2	.	TRBJ2-7	.	TGTGCCAGCACCTATTGGACTTCCTACGAGCAGTACTTC	CASTYWTSYEQYF
TRBV4-1	.	TRBJ2-2	.	TGCGCCAGCAGCCATGTGTCTAGCGCTCGGGCGAACACCGGGGAGCTGTTTTTT	CASSHVSSARANTGELFF
TRBV19	.	TRBJ1-5	.	TGTGCCAGTAGTATGGGCAGGGGTAGCAATCAGCCCCAGCATTTT	CASSMGRGSNQPQHF
TRBV2	.	TRBJ2-7	.	TGTGCCAGCAGTGAAGACAGGACCTACGAGCAGTACTTC	CASSEDRTYEQYF
TRBV29-1	.	TRBJ1-1	.	TGCAGCGTAGCGACAGGTGACGAAGCTTTCTTT	CSVATGDEAFF
TRBV28	TRBD1	TRBJ2-7	once	TGTGCCAGCAACCCCCAGGCAGGGGGCTCCTACGAGCAGTACTTC	CASNPQAGGSYEQYF
TRBV7-2	.	TRBJ2-2	.	TGTGCCAGCTCCTTGACGGCGGGGGCATCCGGGGAGCTGTTTTTT	CASSLTAGASGELFF
TRBV6-1	TRBD2	TRBJ2-3	.	TGTGCCAGCAGTGGCGGGGGGGCCACAGATACGCAGTATTTT	CASSGGGATDTQYF
TRBV5-1	TRBD2	TRBJ2-3	.	TGCGCCAGCAGCATCGGGGGGGGGCAGTATTTT	CASSIGGGQYF
TRBV7-9	TRBD1	TRBJ1-5	few	TGTGCCAGCAGCTCGACAGGGAGGCACAGCAATCAGCCCCAGCATTTT	CASSSTGRHSNQPQHF
TRBV6-6	.	TRBJ2-7	.	TGTGCCAGCAGTCCTACCGACAGTGTCGAGCAGTACTTC	CASSPTDSVEQYF
TRBV29-1	.	TRBJ1-5	.	TGCAGCGTTGGGACAGTGGATCAGCCCCAGCATTTT	CSVGTVDQPQHF
TRBV9	TRBD1	TRBJ2-7	.	TGTGCCAGCAGCATTTCCGGGACAGGTTACGAGCAGTACTTC	CASSISGTGYEQYF
TRBV6-5	.	TRBJ1-3	.	TGTGCCAGCAGAACAAATAGGGGAACCGGAAACACCATATATTTT	CASRTNRGTGNTIYF
TRBV19	TRBD1	TRBJ1-3	.	TGTGCCAGTAGACGTGACAGGGTAGCCGGAAACACCATATATTTT	CASRRDRVAGNTIYF
TRBV6-6	.	TRBJ1-3	.	TGTGCCAGCAGCGTCTCTCAGGAAAACACCATATATTTT	CASSVSQENTIYF
TRBV7-9	TRBD1	TRBJ1-1	.	TGTGCCAGCAGCTTTGTCCCAGACAGGGGCACTGAAGCTTTCTTT	CASSFVPDRGTEAFF
TRBV6-6	TRBD1	TRBJ2-7	once	TGTGCCAGCAGTACCGGGACAGGGGGCCTGGCTTGGTACTTC	CASSTGTGGLAWYF
TRBV4-2	TRBD2	TRBJ2-1	.	TGTGCCAGCAGCCGGGACTACCTTCGGGTTGATGAGCAGTTCTTC	CASSRDYLRVDEQFF
TRBV7-9	TRBD1	TRBJ2-1	.	TGTGCCAGCAGCTTAACGACAGGGCGAGCCAATGAGCAGTTCTTC	CASSLTTGRANEQFF
TRBV11-2	.	TRBJ2-7	.	TGTGCCAGCAGCTTACAGGGTTACGAGCAGTACTTC	CASSLQGYEQYF